Here is one TCR beta chain with its context. This clonotype was seen repeatedly, ten times or more. Its antigen is still unknown. No qualities accompany the bases; no much larger clone lies one base away. Genomic DNA was used as template for profiling of TCR beta VDJ combinations and CDR3 sequences. An Illumina HiSeq 2000 was used for TCR repertoire sequencing. Per the original workflow: Repertoire assessment relied on Simpson's diversity index, CDR3 size and DJ length profiles, and TRBV/TRBJ rearrangement plots. The most abundant DNA sequence in the deep sequencing data was taken as the immunodominant clone. CDR3 amino acid sequences were checked for sharing across subjects and were also compared against the VDJdb database and published repertoires. The raw public data were reprocessed by TCRdb itself: fastp quality trimming at Q25, MiXCR clonotype calling, in-frame beta chains only. Entries that share a CDR3 protein sequence are merged under the most common genes and DNA. TCRdb's processing, not the authors' own work, is the source of the V and J calls. Counted in this sample were about 250,000 distinct CDR3 sequences; 47% of them appeared once. The ten most abundant clones make up 6.5% to 8% of the sample.

The data were taken from a study of CD8+CD57+ T cells in acquired aplastic anemia (dated by TCRdb to the late 2010s). For the study in its entirety: Extracted DNA from sorted CD4+ and CD8+ cells averaged about 3.4 ug, ranging from roughly 0.19 to 27.4 ug. CD8+CD57+ expansion was defined as frequency above the mean frequency observed in healthy subjects.

Overall results and qualifications from the work: Patients and healthy controls showed no significant difference in CD8+ Simpson's diversity (P=0.060). Roughly 30 CD8+ CDR3 sequences were shared between patients and controls but appeared highly expressed in patients and within their immunodominant clones.

The patients picked for sequencing were ones in whom flow cytometry had shown an expansion of CD8+CD57+ cells. All patients had severe acquired aplastic anemia diagnosed by International Study of Aplastic Anemia and Agranulocytosis and Camitta criteria. At the time blood was sampled, none of the patients had received any therapy. In this study, sorted CD4+ and CD8+ T cells from the blood of healthy subjects and of severe aplastic anemia patients had their TCR repertoires deep-sequenced. Patients were enrolled under clinicaltrials.gov protocols 00001620, 01623167, 00001397, 00071045, 00081523 and 00961064 in the USA. Ficoll-Paque density gradient centrifugation was used to isolate peripheral blood mononuclear cells. Before DNA extraction, CD4+ and CD8+ T cells were sorted with FACS or magnetic beads. Its CDR3 holds 15 amino acids, cysteine through phenylalanine. Of the read, only the CDR3 DNA is kept; its 45 bases are in frame from base 1. The germline V end is reduced by 4 bases and the J end by 9 bases; junction bases left unmatched: 4. The germline V gene encodes CDR1 MNHEY and CDR2 SMNVEV (reference sequence).

The rearranged segments are TRBV27 and TRBJ1-6, with 12 bases in between that match TRBD1. This receptor was identified in a human donor with aplastic anemia. Sequencing was done on a sample of sorted CD4+, CD8+, or CD8+CD57+ T cells (not recorded which) from PBMCs. The nucleotide sequence is given as TGTGCCAGCAGTTGGGGACAGGGGGCTCGTTCACCCCTCCACTTT. It is translated as CASSWGQGARSPLHF.